This T cell receptor (beta chain) originates from a study of Graves' ophthalmopathy and Graves' hyperthyroidism. Study-level points and caveats: Blood repertoires reportedly contained most expanded thyroid clonotypes above 0.001 frequency.

TCR beta CDR3 regions were amplified from RNA transcripts. Second-round multiplex PCR came after first-round RT-PCR with HTBI primers. MiXCR was run by TCRdb on the multiplex PCR reads, yielding one entry per CDR3 protein. The sample includes under 200,000 distinct CDR3 sequences, under 40% of them seen just once. After removal of 6 bases from V and 10 bases from J, the junction contained 6 bases not matched to a gene. There are 13 residues in the CDR3. Other autoimmune diseases, uncontrolled infections, pregnancy or lactation excluded patients from enrollment. With regard to this clonotype: Antigen specificity is unknown.

V is TRBV12-3 or TRBV12-4 and J is TRBJ1-6, with TRBD1 matching 7 bases. The source is a woman aged 40 to 55 with Graves' ophthalmopathy. The sample was peripheral blood. The CDR3 DNA reads TGTGCCAGCAGCTTGACAGGGTGGTCACCCCTCCACTTT. Its protein is CASSLTGWSPLHF.